A single sample gave rise to the 17 T cell receptor beta chains below, sequenced in a study of T cell responses to AZD1222 COVID-19 vaccine. Assay: immunoSEQ multiplex PCR; the TCRdb copy retains only in-frame clones and omits some. Among about 78,000 clones listed, approximately 86% were seen once. The specimen was peripheral blood, collected on day 0 of AZD1222 vaccination. The receptor source for this set is an adult in good health.

V usage is TRBV3-1 (or the pseudogene TRBV3-2) and J usage is TRBJ1-2; D is unclear. Germline V lookup: CDR1 LGHDT, CDR2 YNNKEL (reference sequence). Trimming cost V 3 bases and J 4 bases, with 3 bases left between them. This CDR3 region has 11 residues. CDR3 coding DNA: TGTGCCAGCAGCCATGCCTATGGCTACACCTTC. It yields the protein CASSHAYGYTF.

The chain combines TRBV28 with TRBJ2-7; D possibly corresponds to TRBD1 (5 bases). This CDR3 is built from 14 residues. Germline loops: CDR1 MDHEN, CDR2 SYDVKM. Trimming stripped 7 bases from V and 4 bases from J, with 17 bases between. DNA for the CDR3: TGTGCCAGCACCCGCCCCACTCAGGGTTACGAGCAGTACTTC. This codes for CASTRPTQGYEQYF.

CDR3 DNA: TGTGCCAGCAGCCATAACTCGGGGTACTCCTACAATGAGCAGTTCTTC. This codes for CASSHNSGYSYNEQFF. The rearrangement joins TRBV3-1 (or the pseudogene TRBV3-2) to TRBJ2-1; possible D gene TRBD2, 5 bases. The V gene lost 3 bases and the J gene lost 0 bases, with 12 bases spanning the gap. CDR1 LGHDT and CDR2 YNNKEL come from the germline V gene (reference sequence). CDR3 size: 16 residues.

This sequence joins TRBV5-1 and TRBJ1-1; D possibly corresponds to TRBD1 (6 bases). V was cut by 4 bases and J by 5 bases, with 15 bases left in between. This CDR3 is 14 amino acids long. The germline V gene has CDR1 SGHRS and CDR2 YFSETQ. The CDR3 loop reads CASSGGSPSTEAFF. CDR3 nucleotide sequence: TGCGCCAGCAGCGGGGGCTCCCCGAGTACTGAAGCTTTCTTT.

The chain couples TRBV18 to TRBJ2-2; D possibly corresponds to TRBD1 (6 bases). Between the trimmed V and J ends, which lost 3 bases and 3 bases, there was a span of 11 bases. CDR3 length equals 15 residues. Germline CDR1 is KGHSH and CDR2 is LQKENI. The CDR3 bases are TGTGCCAGCTCACCGTCGCAGGGGTACACCGGGGAGCTGTTTTTT. This codes for CASSPSQGYTGELFF.

The V and J genes are TRBV15 and TRBJ2-1; 12 nucleotides match TRBD2. This CDR3 has 14 amino acids. Germline CDR1 LNHNV, CDR2 YYDKDF (reference sequence). Trimming removed 5 bases from V and 6 bases from J; junction bases left unmatched: 2. The DNA of the CDR3 is TGTGCCACCAGCCTAGCGGGAGGGTTCAATGAGCAGTTCTTC. It translates to CATSLAGGFNEQFF.

The V gene is TRBV7-3, the J gene TRBJ2-7; 9 positions agree with TRBD1. Germline CDR1 SGHTA, CDR2 FQGTGA. V was clipped by 1 base and J by 2 bases; unmatched bases: 3. This CDR3 comprises 15 residues. The CDR3 region is CASSLSGTGPYEQYF. The DNA of the CDR3 is TGTGCCAGCAGCTTAAGCGGGACAGGGCCCTACGAGCAGTACTTC.

This chain uses TRBV19 with TRBJ1-2, with 8 bases identical to TRBD1. Germline V lookup: CDR1 LNHDA, CDR2 SQIVND (reference sequence). The CDR3 runs to 16 residues. The trim removed 5 bases at V and 5 bases at J, leaving 13 bases unmatched. The CDR3 spells CASSPRTGILRYGYTF. The CDR3 DNA reads as TGTGCCAGTAGTCCCCGGACAGGGATCCTACGATATGGCTACACCTTC.

This clone has just one count. The chain uses TRBV27 and TRBJ1-3, with D uncertain. The CDR3 is 15 residues long. Germline CDR1 and CDR2: MNHEY and SMNVEV (reference sequence). V was pared by 2 bases and J by 0 bases, with 8 bases between. The CDR3 reads CASSLTRDSGNTIYF. The CDR3 bases are TGTGCCAGCAGTTTAACAAGAGACTCTGGAAACACCATATATTTT.

The J gene is TRBJ1-3, the V gene TRBV2, with D tentatively TRBD1 (6 bases). The V gene lost 5 bases and the J gene lost 1 base, with 15 bases spanning the gap. The germline CDR1 and CDR2 sequences are SNHLY and FYNNEI. There are 16 residues in the CDR3. This CDR3 is CASSSVQGKSGNTIYF. The CDR3 nucleotides are TGTGCCAGCAGTTCAGTTCAGGGGAAATCTGGAAACACCATATATTTT.

This clone was counted a few times. The chain combines TRBV5-4 with TRBJ2-7, with 7 bases that match TRBD1. V was pared by 2 bases and J by 3 bases, with 8 bases of the junction left unmatched. Germline V gene sequence: CDR1 SGHNT, CDR2 YYREEE (reference sequence). The length of the CDR3 is 15 residues. CDR3 sequence reads: CASSFGGQTIYEQYF. The CDR3 DNA is TGTGCCAGCAGCTTTGGGGGACAGACGATCTACGAGCAGTACTTC.

V gene TRBV28 combines with J gene TRBJ1-1; the D is unclear. Germline CDR1 MDHEN, CDR2 SYDVKM. V was clipped by 8 bases and J by 2 bases, with 18 bases between them. The CDR3 runs to 15 residues. The CDR3 sequence: CASYAGPVGNTEAFF. CDR3 nucleotide sequence: TGTGCCAGCTACGCAGGCCCAGTCGGCAACACTGAAGCTTTCTTT.

This chain joins TRBV9 and TRBJ2-7; possibly TRBD1 or TRBD2 for D (5 bases each). This CDR3 has 14 residues. The V and J ends lost 1 base and 5 bases respectively, with 13 bases between them. Looked up from germline, CDR1 is SGDLS and CDR2 is YYNGEE. The CDR3 DNA reads as TGTGCCAGCAGCGTAAGCGGTTGGGGGAACGAGCAGTACTTC. Translating it yields CASSVSGWGNEQYF.

The chain is built from TRBV24-1 and TRBJ2-5; D not resolved. V was trimmed by 9 bases and J by 4 bases, leaving 8 bases between them. Germline V CDR1 and CDR2: KGHDR, SFDVKD. This CDR3 region has 11 residues. In DNA, the CDR3 is TGTGCCACCTCGACTGGAGAGACCCAGTACTTC. Its protein product is CATSTGETQYF.

This clone was observed a single time. The chain combines TRBV30 with TRBJ1-6; D is undetermined. The CDR3 has 12 amino acids. In germline, CDR1 is GTSNPN, CDR2 SVGIG (reference sequence). Trimming took 3 bases from V and 5 from J, leaving 5 bases between them. CDR3 protein: CAWRGNNSPLHF. CDR3 in DNA: TGTGCCTGGAGGGGGAATAATTCACCCCTCCACTTT.

The chain has TRBV5-6 and TRBJ1-5; no definite D call. The CDR3 extends over 17 amino acids. V lost 1 base and J lost 3, with 17 bases in between. Germline V gene data show CDR1 as SGHDT and CDR2 as YYEEEE. CDR3 region: CASSLRRADPFNQPQHF. As DNA, the CDR3 is TGTGCCAGCAGCTTGCGGAGGGCAGACCCTTTCAATCAGCCCCAGCATTTT.

The chain links TRBV9 to TRBJ2-3; D unresolved. Trimming took off 4 bases at V and 6 bases at J, with 9 bases between the two ends. The CDR3 covers 12 residues. CDR1 and CDR2 from the germline V gene are SGDLS and YYNGEE. The CDR3 region is CASSPSRDTQYF. CDR3 coding DNA: TGTGCCAGCAGCCCCTCAAGGGATACGCAGTATTTT.